This TCR beta chain is drawn from a study of T cells in Graves' hyperthyroidism and ophthalmopathy. Study-level results: The authors' 13 V-J model separated ophthalmopathy from stable hyperthyroidism. Most thyroid clonotypes expanded above 0.001 were also detected in blood.

Orbital computed tomography and thyroid ultrasound, together with serum TRAb and thyroxine and clinical symptoms, were used for diagnoses. Out of approximately 10 ml of fresh peripheral blood came the PBMCs. TCR beta CDR3 regions were amplified from RNA. The primer set for the first-round RT-PCR of the TCR CDR3 was HTBI. TCRdb reprocessed the multiplex PCR reads with MiXCR, giving one entry per CDR3 protein. Of 600,000 to 700,000 distinct CDR3 sequences in the sample, 14% to 15% are singletons; the top ten hold about 4%. As for this clonotype: Its antigen remains unknown.

The specimen was blood. This receptor was taken from a woman in her forties with Graves' ophthalmopathy.

CDR3: CASSPGQAPGEQYF. The DNA for the CDR3 is TGTGCCAGCAGTCCGGGACAGGCTCCGGGAGAGCAGTACTTC. This chain connects TRBV6-2 or TRBV6-3 to TRBJ2-7; 8 bases align to TRBD1. In germline, CDR1 is MNHEY, CDR2 SVGEGT. V shed 5 bases and J 7 bases; nucleotides not matched to a gene: 10. The CDR3 extends over 14 amino acids.